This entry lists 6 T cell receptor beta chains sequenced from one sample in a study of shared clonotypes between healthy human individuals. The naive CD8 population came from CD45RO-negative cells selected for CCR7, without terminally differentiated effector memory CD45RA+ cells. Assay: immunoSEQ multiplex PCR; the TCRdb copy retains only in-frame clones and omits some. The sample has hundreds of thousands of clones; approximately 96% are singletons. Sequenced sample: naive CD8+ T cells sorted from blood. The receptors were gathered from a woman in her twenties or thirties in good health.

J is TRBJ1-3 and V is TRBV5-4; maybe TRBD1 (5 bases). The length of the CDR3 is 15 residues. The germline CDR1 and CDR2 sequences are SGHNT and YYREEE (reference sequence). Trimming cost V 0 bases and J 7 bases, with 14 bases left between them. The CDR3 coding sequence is TGTGCCAGCAGCTTGGGGACAAATTTGGACAACACCATATATTTT. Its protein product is CASSLGTNLDNTIYF.

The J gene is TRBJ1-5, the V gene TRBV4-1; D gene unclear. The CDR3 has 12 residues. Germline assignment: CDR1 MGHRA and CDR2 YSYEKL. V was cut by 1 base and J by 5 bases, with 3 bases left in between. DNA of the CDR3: TGCGCCAGCAGCCAAGGAGATCAGCCCCAGCATTTT. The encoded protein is CASSQGDQPQHF.

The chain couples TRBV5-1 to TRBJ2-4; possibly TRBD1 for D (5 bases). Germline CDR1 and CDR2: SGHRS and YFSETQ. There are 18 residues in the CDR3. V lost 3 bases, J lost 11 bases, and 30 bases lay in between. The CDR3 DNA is TGCGCCAGCAGCTCCTCCCCGGAAGACAGCTCCGTAACGACGGTTCAGTACTTC. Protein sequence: CASSSSPEDSSVTTVQYF.

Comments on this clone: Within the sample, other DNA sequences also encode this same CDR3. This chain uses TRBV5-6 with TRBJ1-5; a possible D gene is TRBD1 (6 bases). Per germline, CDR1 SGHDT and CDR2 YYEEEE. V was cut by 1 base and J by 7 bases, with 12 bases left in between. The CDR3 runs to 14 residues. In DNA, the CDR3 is TGTGCCAGCAGCTTGTGGGGAGGGGGACAGCCCCAGCATTTT. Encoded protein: CASSLWGGGQPQHF.

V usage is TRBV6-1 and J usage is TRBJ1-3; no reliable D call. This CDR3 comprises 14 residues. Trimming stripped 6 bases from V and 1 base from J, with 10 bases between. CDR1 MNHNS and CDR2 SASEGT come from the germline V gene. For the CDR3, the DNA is TGTGCCAGCAGGACGTCTCCTTCTGGAAACACCATATATTTT. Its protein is CASRTSPSGNTIYF.

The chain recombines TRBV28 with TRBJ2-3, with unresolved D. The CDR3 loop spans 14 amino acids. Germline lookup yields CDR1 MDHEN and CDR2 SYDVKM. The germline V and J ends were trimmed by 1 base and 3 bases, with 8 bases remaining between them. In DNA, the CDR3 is TGTGCCAGCAGTTTATTTTTCGTGACAGATACGCAGTATTTT. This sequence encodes CASSLFFVTDTQYF.